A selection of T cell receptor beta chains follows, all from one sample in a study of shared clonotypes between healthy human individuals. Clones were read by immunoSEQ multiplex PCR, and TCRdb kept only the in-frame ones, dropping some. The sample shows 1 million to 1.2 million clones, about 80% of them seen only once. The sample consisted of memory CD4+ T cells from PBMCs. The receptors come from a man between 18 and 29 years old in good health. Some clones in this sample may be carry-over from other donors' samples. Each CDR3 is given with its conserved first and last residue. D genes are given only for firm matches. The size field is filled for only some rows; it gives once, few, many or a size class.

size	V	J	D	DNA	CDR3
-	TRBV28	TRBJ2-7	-	TGTGCCAGCAGTCTAGATTGGTACGAGCAGTACTTC	CASSLDWYEQYF
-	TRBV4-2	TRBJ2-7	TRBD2	TGTGCCAGCAGCCAAGAGGGACTAGCGGGAGTCTACGAGCAGTACTTC	CASSQEGLAGVYEQYF
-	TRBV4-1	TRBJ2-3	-	TGCGCCAGCAGCTTCAAATCAGATACGCAGTATTTT	CASSFKSDTQYF
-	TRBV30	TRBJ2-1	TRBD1	TGTGCCTGGGAGGGACAGGGGTTCGGTGAGCAGTTCTTC	CAWEGQGFGEQFF
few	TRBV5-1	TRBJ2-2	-	TGCGCCAGCAGCTTAGTAGGGAACGGGGAGCTGTTTTTT	CASSLVGNGELFF
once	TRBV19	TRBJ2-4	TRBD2	TGTGCCAGTAGTAGAGGACTAGTTAACATTCAGTACTTC	CASSRGLVNIQYF
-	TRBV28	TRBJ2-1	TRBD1	TGTGCCAGCAGTCCATCAGGGACAGGGGGTTCCTACAATGAGCAGTTCTTC	CASSPSGTGGSYNEQFF
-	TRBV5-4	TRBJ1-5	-	TGTGCCAGCAGCTTCTCCAGCGGCCAAGAGCATTTT	CASSFSSGQEHF
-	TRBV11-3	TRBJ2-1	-	TGTGCCAGCAGCTGGCGATCCGGAAACTACAATGAGCAGTTCTTC	CASSWRSGNYNEQFF
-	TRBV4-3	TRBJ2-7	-	TGCGCCAGCAGCCAAGTTAGGGCCTCGGCCTACGAGCAGTACTTC	CASSQVRASAYEQYF
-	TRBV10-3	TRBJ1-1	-	TGTGCCATCAGTGCCGGGGGCACTGAAGCTTTCTTT	CAISAGGTEAFF
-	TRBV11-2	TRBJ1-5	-	TGTGCCAGCAGATCGACAGGACCCGGCAATCAGCCCCAGCATTTT	CASRSTGPGNQPQHF
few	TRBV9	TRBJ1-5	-	TGTGCCAGCAGCCGCGGACCGAGCAATCAGCCCCAGCATTTT	CASSRGPSNQPQHF
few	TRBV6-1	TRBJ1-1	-	TGTGCCAGCAGTGAATTGCCGGCCGGTATGGGTGCAGATGAAGCTTTCTTT	CASSELPAGMGADEAFF
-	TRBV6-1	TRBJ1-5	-	TGTGCCAGCAGGGGAGACGCTAGCAATCAGCCCCAGCATTTT	CASRGDASNQPQHF
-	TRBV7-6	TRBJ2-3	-	TGTGCCAGCAGCTCTAACACTAGGGGGGCAGATACGCAGTATTTT	CASSSNTRGADTQYF
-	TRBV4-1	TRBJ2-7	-	TGCGCCAGCAGCCAAGAGGGCGGGCAGGGTAATCCCTACGAGCAGTACTTC	CASSQEGGQGNPYEQYF
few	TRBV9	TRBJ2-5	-	TGTGCCAGCAGCGTAGACCAGGGGGAGACCCAGTACTTC	CASSVDQGETQYF
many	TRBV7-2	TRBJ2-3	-	TGTGCCAGCAGCTGGTCGGGTACGGGATCAGATACGCAGTATTTT	CASSWSGTGSDTQYF
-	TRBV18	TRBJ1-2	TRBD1	TGTGCCAGCTCACCAGGTTACCGACAGGGAGGAAGCGGCTACACCTTC	CASSPGYRQGGSGYTF
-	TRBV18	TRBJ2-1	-	TGTGCCAGCTCACCAGGGGGGACGAACTACAATGAGCAGTTCTTC	CASSPGGTNYNEQFF
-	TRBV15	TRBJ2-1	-	TGTGCCACCAGCAGAGATGTGGCAGATGAGCAGTTCTTC	CATSRDVADEQFF
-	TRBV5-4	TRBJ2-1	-	TGTGCCAGCAGCTTCCCGCAGGGGTTAGGAGAAAATGAGCAGTTCTTC	CASSFPQGLGENEQFF
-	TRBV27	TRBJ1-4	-	TGTGCCAGCAAAAAGGGCCCGCGACCCCGGGGGACTAATGAAAAACTGTTTTTT	CASKKGPRPRGTNEKLFF